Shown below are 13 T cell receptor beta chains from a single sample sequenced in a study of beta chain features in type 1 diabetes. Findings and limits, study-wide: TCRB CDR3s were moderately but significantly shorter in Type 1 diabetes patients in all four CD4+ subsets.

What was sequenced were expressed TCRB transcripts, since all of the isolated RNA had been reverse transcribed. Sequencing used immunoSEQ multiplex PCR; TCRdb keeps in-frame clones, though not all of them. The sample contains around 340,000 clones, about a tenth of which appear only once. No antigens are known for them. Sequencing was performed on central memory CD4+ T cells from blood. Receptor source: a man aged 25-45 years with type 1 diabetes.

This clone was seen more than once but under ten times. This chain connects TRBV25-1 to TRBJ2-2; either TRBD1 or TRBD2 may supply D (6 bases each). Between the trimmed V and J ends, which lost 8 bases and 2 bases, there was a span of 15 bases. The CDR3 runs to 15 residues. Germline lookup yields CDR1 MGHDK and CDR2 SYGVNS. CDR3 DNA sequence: TGTGCCAGCTGGGGGCGGGGAGCAAACACCGGGGAGCTGTTTTTT. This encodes CASWGRGANTGELFF.

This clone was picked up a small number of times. In DNA, the CDR3 is TGCGCCAGCAGCGCAGGACTAGCTTCTGGCACAGATACGCAGTATTTT. Its protein is CASSAGLASGTDTQYF. The V and J genes are TRBV5-1 and TRBJ2-3; 8 bases are shared with TRBD2. Looked up from germline, CDR1 is SGHRS and CDR2 is YFSETQ. CDR3 length: 16 residues. After removal of 4 bases from V and 1 base from J, the junction contained 8 bases not matched to a gene.

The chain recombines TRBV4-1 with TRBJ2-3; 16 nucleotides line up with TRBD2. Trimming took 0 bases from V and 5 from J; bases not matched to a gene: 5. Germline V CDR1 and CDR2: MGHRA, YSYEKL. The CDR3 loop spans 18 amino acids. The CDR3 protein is CASSQEGLAGGPEDTQYF. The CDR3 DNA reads TGCGCCAGCAGCCAAGAGGGACTAGCGGGGGGGCCAGAAGATACGCAGTATTTT.

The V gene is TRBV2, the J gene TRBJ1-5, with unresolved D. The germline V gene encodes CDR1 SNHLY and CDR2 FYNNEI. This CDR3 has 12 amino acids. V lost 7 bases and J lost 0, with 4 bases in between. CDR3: CASKDSNQPQHF. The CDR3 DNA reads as TGTGCCAGCAAAGATAGCAATCAGCCCCAGCATTTT.

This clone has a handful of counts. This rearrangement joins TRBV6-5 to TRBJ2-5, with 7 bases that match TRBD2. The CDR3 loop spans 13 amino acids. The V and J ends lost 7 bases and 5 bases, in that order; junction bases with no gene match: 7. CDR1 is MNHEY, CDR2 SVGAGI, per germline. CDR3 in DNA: TGTGCCAGCAAGGTTAGCGGGTCGGAGACCCAGTACTTC. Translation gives CASKVSGSETQYF.

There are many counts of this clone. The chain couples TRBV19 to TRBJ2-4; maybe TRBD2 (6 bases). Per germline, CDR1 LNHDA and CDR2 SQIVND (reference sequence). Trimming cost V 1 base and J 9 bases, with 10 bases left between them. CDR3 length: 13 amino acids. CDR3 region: CASSIGDGGIQYF. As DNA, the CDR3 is TGTGCCAGTAGTATAGGGGACGGGGGCATTCAGTACTTC.

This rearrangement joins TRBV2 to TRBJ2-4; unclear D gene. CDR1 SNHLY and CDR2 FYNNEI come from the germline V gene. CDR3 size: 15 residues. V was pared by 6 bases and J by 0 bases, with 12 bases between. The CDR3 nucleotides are TGTGCCAGCAGGGAACCTCAGATAGCCAAAAACATTCAGTACTTC. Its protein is CASREPQIAKNIQYF.

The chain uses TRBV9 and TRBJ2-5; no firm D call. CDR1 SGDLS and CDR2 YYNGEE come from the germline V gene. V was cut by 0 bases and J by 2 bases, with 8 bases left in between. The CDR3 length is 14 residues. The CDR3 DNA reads TGTGCCAGCAGCGTAGACGAGCCACAAGAGACCCAGTACTTC. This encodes CASSVDEPQETQYF. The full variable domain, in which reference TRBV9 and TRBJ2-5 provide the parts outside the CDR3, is DSGVTQTPKHLITATGQRVTLRCSPRSGDLSVYWYQQSLDQGLQFLIQYYNGEERAKGNILERFSAQQFPDLHSELNLSSLELGDSALYFCASSVDEPQETQYFGPGTRLLVL.

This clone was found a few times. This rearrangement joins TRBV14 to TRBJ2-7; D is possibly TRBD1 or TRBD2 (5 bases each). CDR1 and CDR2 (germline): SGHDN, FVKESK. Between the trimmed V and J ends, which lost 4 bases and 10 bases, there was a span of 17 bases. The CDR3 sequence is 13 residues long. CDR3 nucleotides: TGTGCCAGCAGCCTCCCTGGGGTTAGGGACCAGTACTTC. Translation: CASSLPGVRDQYF.

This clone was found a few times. The CDR3, as DNA: TGTGCCAGCACACCTAGCGGGGGGGCACAAGAGACCCAGTACTTC. Translation gives CASTPSGGAQETQYF. This chain connects TRBV11-2 to TRBJ2-5; 12 nucleotides match TRBD2. Germline CDR1 is SGHAT and CDR2 is FQNNGV. CDR3 length equals 15 residues. V lost 7 bases to trimming and J lost 2 bases; unmatched junction nucleotides: 5.

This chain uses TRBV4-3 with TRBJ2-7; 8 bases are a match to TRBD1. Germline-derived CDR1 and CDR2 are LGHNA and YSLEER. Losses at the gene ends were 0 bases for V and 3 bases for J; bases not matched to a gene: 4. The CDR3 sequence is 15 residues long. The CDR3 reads CASSQETGTGYEQYF. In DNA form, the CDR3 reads TGCGCCAGCAGCCAAGAGACGGGGACAGGCTACGAGCAGTACTTC.

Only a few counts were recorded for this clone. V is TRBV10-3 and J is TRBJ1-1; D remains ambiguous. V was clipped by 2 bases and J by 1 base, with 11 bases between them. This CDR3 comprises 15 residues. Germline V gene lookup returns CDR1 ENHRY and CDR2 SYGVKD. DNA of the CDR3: TGTGCCATCAGTGAGGGGCGGGTCTCGAACACTGAAGCTTTCTTT. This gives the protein CAISEGRVSNTEAFF.

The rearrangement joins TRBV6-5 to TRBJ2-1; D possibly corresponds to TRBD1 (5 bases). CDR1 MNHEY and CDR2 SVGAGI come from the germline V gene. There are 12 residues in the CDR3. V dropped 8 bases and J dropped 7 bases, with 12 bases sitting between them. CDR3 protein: CASAAGRNEQFF. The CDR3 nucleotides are TGTGCCAGCGCGGCAGGGCGGAATGAGCAGTTCTTC.